This T cell receptor beta chain was recorded in a study of blood T cells in healthy people across ages. Study results and caveats: A roughly linear fall in TCR beta diversity per million T cells was seen with increasing age. Total diversity from one million sequenced T cells was likely underestimated.

This clonotype was counted a few times. Its antigen is still unknown. Germline CDR1 and CDR2: SGHRS and YFSETQ. This CDR3 contains 14 residues. The V and J ends lost 5 bases and 6 bases, in that order; junction bases with no gene match: 8. A second PCR of about 7 to 12 cycles used a sample-barcoded 5' primer and a J-beta primer mix. Paired-end reads containing CDR3 totaled no fewer than 2.5 million for each sample. Via MiXCR, TCRdb re-called the 5' RACE reads, giving one row per CDR3 protein. Altogether around 1,000,000 distinct CDR3 sequences are present, 30% to 40% being singletons, with the ten largest covering around 14%.

The rearrangement joins TRBV5-1 to TRBJ2-3, with 8 nucleotides matching TRBD2. Sequenced: blood. The origin of this receptor is a man aged 18 to 29 in good health. CDR3: CASSSSSGADTQYF. The CDR3 DNA follows: TGCGCCAGCAGTTCGAGTAGCGGGGCGGATACGCAGTATTTT.